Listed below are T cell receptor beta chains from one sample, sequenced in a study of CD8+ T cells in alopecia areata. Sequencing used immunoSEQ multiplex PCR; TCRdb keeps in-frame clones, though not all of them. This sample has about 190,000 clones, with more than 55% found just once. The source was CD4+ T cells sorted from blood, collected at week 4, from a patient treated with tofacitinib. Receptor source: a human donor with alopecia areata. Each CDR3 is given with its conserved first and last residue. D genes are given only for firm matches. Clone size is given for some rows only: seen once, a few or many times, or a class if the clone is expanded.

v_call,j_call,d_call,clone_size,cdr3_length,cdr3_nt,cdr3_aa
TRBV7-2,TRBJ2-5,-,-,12,TGTGCCAGCAGCATAGACAGGCTGACCCAGTACTTC,CASSIDRLTQYF
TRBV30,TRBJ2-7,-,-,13,TGTGCCTGGACCCCACCAGACCGATACGAGCAGTACTTC,CAWTPPDRYEQYF
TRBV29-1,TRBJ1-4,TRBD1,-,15,TGCAGCGTTGAAGATCCTCCGGGACAGGGAGGAAAACTGTTTTTT,CSVEDPPGQGGKLFF
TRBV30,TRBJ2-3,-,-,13,TGTGCCTGGAGTCCAGGGTTGCGAGATACGCAGTATTTT,CAWSPGLRDTQYF
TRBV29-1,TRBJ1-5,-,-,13,TGCAGCGCTAGAACAGGGCCCAGTCAGCCCCAGCATTTT,CSARTGPSQPQHF
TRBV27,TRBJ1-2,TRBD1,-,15,TGTGCCAGCACGAGGCAAACCGGGACAGGGGATGGCTACACCTTC,CASTRQTGTGDGYTF
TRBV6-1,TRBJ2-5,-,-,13,TGTGCCAGCACCTTGACAGGGAGGGAGACCCAGTACTTC,CASTLTGRETQYF
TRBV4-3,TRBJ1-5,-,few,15,TGCGCCAGCAGCCAAGATGTGCAGGGCAATCAGCCCCAGCATTTT,CASSQDVQGNQPQHF
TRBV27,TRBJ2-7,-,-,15,TGTGCCAGCAGTGCCCGTTTCGTCACTAACTACGAGCAGTACTTC,CASSARFVTNYEQYF
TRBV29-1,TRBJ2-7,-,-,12,TGCAGCGTTGGCGGTATTAGCTCAGAGCAGTACTTC,CSVGGISSEQYF
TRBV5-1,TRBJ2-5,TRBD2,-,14,TGCGCCAGCAGCCAGACTAGCGGGATGGGGGCCCAGTACTTC,CASSQTSGMGAQYF
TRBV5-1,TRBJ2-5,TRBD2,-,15,TGCGCCAGCAGACCCACTAGCGGGATGGGTGAGACCCAGTACTTC,CASRPTSGMGETQYF
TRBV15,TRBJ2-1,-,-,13,TGTGCCACCAGCCTCACTGATGACAATGAGCAGTTCTTC,CATSLTDDNEQFF
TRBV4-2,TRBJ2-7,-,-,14,TGTGCCAGCAGCCAAGATGGGCTGATACTCGAGCAGTACTTC,CASSQDGLILEQYF
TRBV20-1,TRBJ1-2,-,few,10,TGCAGTGCTCCTCTGAGAGGCTACACCTTC,CSAPLRGYTF
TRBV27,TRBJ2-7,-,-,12,TGTGCCAGCAGTAAGAGCTCCTACGAGCAGTACTTC,CASSKSSYEQYF
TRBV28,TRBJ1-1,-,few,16,TGTGCCAGCAGTTACCCGACCGCCGGGGCGGGGACTGAAGCTTTCTTT,CASSYPTAGAGTEAFF
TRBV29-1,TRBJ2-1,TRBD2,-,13,TGCAGCGGGGGACTAGCGGGAGGACAGGAGCAGTTCTTC,CSGGLAGGQEQFF
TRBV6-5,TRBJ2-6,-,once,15,TGTGCCAGCAGCCGAGACTGGTCTGGGGCCAACGTCCTGACTTTC,CASSRDWSGANVLTF
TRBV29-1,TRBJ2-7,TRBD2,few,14,TGCAGCGTTGTTCCGGGACTAGCGGCCAACGAGCAGTACTTC,CSVVPGLAANEQYF
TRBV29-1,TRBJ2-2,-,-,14,TGCAGCGTTGATAGACAGGCGAACACCGGGGAGCTGTTTTTT,CSVDRQANTGELFF
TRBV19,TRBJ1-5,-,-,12,TGTGCCAGTAGAAAGGTCGGGCAGCCCCAGCATTTT,CASRKVGQPQHF
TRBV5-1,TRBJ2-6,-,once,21,TGCGCCAGCAGCTTGGTTGTCGGCAGGGGGGCGCGAAACTCTGGGGCCAACGTCCTGACTTTC,CASSLVVGRGARNSGANVLTF
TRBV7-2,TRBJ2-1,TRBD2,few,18,TGTGCCAGCAGCTTAGCGCATACTAGCGGGAGGGCATTGAATGAGCAGTTCTTC,CASSLAHTSGRALNEQFF
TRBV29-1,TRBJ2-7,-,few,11,TGCAGCGTTGAAGACGGCCACGAGCAGTACTTC,CSVEDGHEQYF
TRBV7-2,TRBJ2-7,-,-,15,TGTGCCAGCAGCTCGGGAGGGGGCCCTCGGTACGAGCAGTACTTC,CASSSGGGPRYEQYF
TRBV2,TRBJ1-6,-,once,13,TGTGCCAGCAGTGACGGTCGGGGGTCACCCCTCCACTTT,CASSDGRGSPLHF
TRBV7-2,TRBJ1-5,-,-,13,TGTGCCAGCAGCTTACGCCAAGGGCTGCCCCAGCATTTT,CASSLRQGLPQHF
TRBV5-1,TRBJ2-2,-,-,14,TGCGCCAGCAGCCGTGGCGCGGGCACCGGGGAGCTGTTTTTT,CASSRGAGTGELFF
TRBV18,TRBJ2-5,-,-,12,TGTGCCAGCTCACCGGGGCAAGAGACCCAGTACTTC,CASSPGQETQYF
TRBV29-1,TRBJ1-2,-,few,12,TGCAGCGTACATCCAGGGAACTATGGCTACACCTTC,CSVHPGNYGYTF